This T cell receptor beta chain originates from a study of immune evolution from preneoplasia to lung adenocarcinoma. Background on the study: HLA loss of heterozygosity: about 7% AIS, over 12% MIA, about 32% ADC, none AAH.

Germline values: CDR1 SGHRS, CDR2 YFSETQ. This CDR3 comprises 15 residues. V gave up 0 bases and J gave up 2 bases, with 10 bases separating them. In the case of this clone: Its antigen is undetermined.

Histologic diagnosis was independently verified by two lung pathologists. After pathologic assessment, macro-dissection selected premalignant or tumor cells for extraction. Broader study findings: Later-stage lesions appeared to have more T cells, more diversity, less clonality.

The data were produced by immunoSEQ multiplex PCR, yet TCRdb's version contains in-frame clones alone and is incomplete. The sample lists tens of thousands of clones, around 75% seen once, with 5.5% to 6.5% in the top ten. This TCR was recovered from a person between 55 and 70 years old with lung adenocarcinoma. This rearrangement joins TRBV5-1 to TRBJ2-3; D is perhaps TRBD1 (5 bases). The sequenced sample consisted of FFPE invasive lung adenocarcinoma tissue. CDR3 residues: CASSLEGKHTDTQYF. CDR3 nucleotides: TGCGCCAGCAGCTTGGAGGGGAAACACACAGATACGCAGTATTTT.